The 30 T cell receptor beta chains reported below all come from one sample, sequenced in a study of shared clonotypes between healthy human individuals. The data were produced by immunoSEQ multiplex PCR, yet TCRdb's version contains in-frame clones alone and is incomplete. The sample contains some 740,000 clones, around 92% of which appear only once. Naivety among CD8 cells was defined by CD45RO negativity and positive CCR7 selection, thereby excluding terminally differentiated effector memory CD45RA+ cells. What was sequenced was naive CD8+ T cells sorted from blood. These TCRs come from a young man in good health.

This clone came up once. The chain couples TRBV19 to TRBJ1-1; no firm D call. Germline assignment: CDR1 LNHDA and CDR2 SQIVND (reference sequence). Deletions cut 8 bases from V and 0 bases from J, with 10 bases between. The length of the CDR3 is 13 residues. The CDR3 loop is CASLSLLNTEAFF. The CDR3, as DNA: TGTGCCAGTTTGTCCCTCCTGAACACTGAAGCTTTCTTT. The variable domain in full, with the rest retrieved from reference TRBV19 and TRBJ1-1, is DGGITQSPKYLFRKEGQNVTLSCEQNLNHDAMYWYRQDPGQGLRLIYYSQIVNDFQKGDIAEGYSVSREKKESFPLTVTSAQKNPTAFYLCASLSLLNTEAFFGQGTRLTVV.

The V gene is TRBV27, the J gene TRBJ2-1; D remains unclear. Trimming cost V 0 bases and J 7 bases, with 7 bases left between them. The CDR3 runs 13 residues. Germline CDR1 MNHEY, CDR2 SMNVEV (reference sequence). The CDR3 region is CASSLSLWNEQFF. Here the CDR3 DNA reads TGTGCCAGCAGTTTATCGCTATGGAATGAGCAGTTCTTC.

In the case of this clone: The sample contains more than one DNA sequence encoding this CDR3. The J gene is TRBJ2-7, the V gene TRBV5-1; the D is unclear. V lost 1 base and J lost 3, with 5 bases in between. This CDR3 is 12 amino acids long. Germline CDR1 reads SGHRS; CDR2 reads YFSETQ. CDR3 region: CASSLPGYEQYF. DNA of the CDR3: TGCGCCAGCAGCTTGCCGGGCTACGAGCAGTACTTC. Drawing the rest from reference TRBV5-1 and TRBJ2-7, the complete variable domain is KAGVTQTPRYLIKTRGQQVTLSCSPISGHRSVSWYQQTPGQGLQFLFEYFSETQRNKGNFPGRFSGRQFSNSRSEMNVSTLELGDSALYLCASSLPGYEQYFGPGTRLTVT.

This clone occurred a few times. The rearrangement links TRBV7-7 to TRBJ2-3; D uncertain. The V end was cut by 5 bases, the J end by 3 bases, with 9 bases between. CDR3 size: 13 residues. The germline CDR1 and CDR2 sequences are SSHAT and FNYEAQ (reference sequence). The CDR3 bases are TGTGCCAGCAGCCCTTTGCCGACAGATACGCAGTATTTT. This codes for CASSPLPTDTQYF.

This clone was recorded only once. The V and J genes are TRBV28 and TRBJ2-7; either TRBD1 or TRBD2 may supply D (5 bases each). The V gene lost 5 bases and the J gene lost 7 bases, with 9 bases spanning the gap. The CDR3 is 11 residues long. CDR1 MDHEN and CDR2 SYDVKM come from the germline V gene. CDR3 in amino acids: CASSIWGEQYF. In DNA, the CDR3 is TGTGCCAGCAGTATCTGGGGGGAGCAGTACTTC.

The rearrangement links TRBV28 to TRBJ1-4; D not certain. The V gene's germline CDR1 is MDHEN and CDR2 SYDVKM. Trimming took off 3 bases at V and 6 bases at J, with 20 bases between the two ends. The CDR3 runs 17 residues. The DNA for the CDR3 is TGTGCCAGCAGTTTGGAATCGCGGGCCCCGAGTCATGAAAAACTGTTTTTT. Amino acids: CASSLESRAPSHEKLFF.

The V and J genes are TRBV4-2 and TRBJ2-1, with TRBD2 identical over 9 bases. CDR1 LGHNA and CDR2 YNFKEQ come from the germline V gene. With 5 bases clipped from V and 10 bases from J, the junction kept 12 bases outside the gene matches. The length of the CDR3 is 15 residues. The chain's CDR3 is CASSVTGTSRNEQFF. The CDR3 DNA reads TGTGCCAGCAGCGTTACCGGGACTAGCAGGAACGAGCAGTTCTTC.

This chain links TRBV7-2 with TRBJ2-3; TRBD2 matches at 8 bases. This CDR3 comprises 19 residues. Trimming at V came to 5 bases and at J to 1 base, leaving 17 bases not matched to a gene. Germline V gives CDR1 SGHTA, CDR2 FQGNSA. Here the CDR3 DNA reads TGTGCCAGCAGCCCTAGCCGCCGGGGGGGGCGGGCCCGCACAGATACGCAGTATTTT. Encoded protein: CASSPSRRGGRARTDTQYF.

The rearrangement links TRBV5-6 to TRBJ2-5, with D perhaps matching TRBD2 (5 bases). Between the trimmed V and J ends, which lost 0 bases and 3 bases, there was a span of 12 bases. This CDR3 is built from 15 residues. The germline V gene encodes CDR1 SGHDT and CDR2 YYEEEE. The CDR3 sequence is CASSLAASSKETQYF. The DNA for the CDR3 is TGTGCCAGCAGCTTGGCCGCTAGCAGTAAAGAGACCCAGTACTTC. Looking up the rest from reference TRBV5-6 and TRBJ2-5 gives the full variable domain: DAGVTQSPTHLIKTRGQQVTLRCSPKSGHDTVSWYQQALGQGPQFIFQYYEEEERQRGNFPDRFSGHQFPNYSSELNVNALLLGDSALYLCASSLAASSKETQYFGPGTRLLVL.

V usage is TRBV6-1 and J usage is TRBJ2-7, with 10 bases aligning to TRBD1. CDR3 length: 15 amino acids. Looked up from germline, CDR1 is MNHNS and CDR2 is SASEGT. The ends lost 7 bases at V and 5 bases at J; junction bases unmatched: 11. In DNA form, the CDR3 reads TGTGCCAGCATCAACACCGGGACAGGGGTAAACGAGCAGTACTTC. Protein sequence: CASINTGTGVNEQYF.

This chain links TRBV18 with TRBJ1-1; D not resolved. The CDR3 contains 13 residues. V lost 0 bases, J lost 1 base, and 3 bases lay in between. CDR1 and CDR2 (germline): KGHSH, LQKENI. CDR3 coding DNA: TGTGCCAGCTCACCACCAGGGAACACTGAAGCTTTCTTT. It encodes CASSPPGNTEAFF. The variable domain in full, with the rest retrieved from reference TRBV18 and TRBJ1-1, is NAGVMQNPRHLVRRRGQEARLRCSPMKGHSHVYWYRQLPEEGLKFMVYLQKENIIDESGMPKERFSAEFPKEGPSILRIQQVVRGDSAAYFCASSPPGNTEAFFGQGTRLTVV.

The V call is TRBV5-1, the J call TRBJ2-7; possibly TRBD2 for D (5 bases). Per the germline V gene, CDR1 is SGHRS and CDR2 is YFSETQ. The length of the CDR3 is 16 residues. V was shortened by 4 bases and J by 3 bases, with 20 bases between the two germline ends. In nucleotides, the CDR3 is TGCGCCAGCAGCCAAACCCAATCCGGGATGTACTACGAGCAGTACTTC. Protein product: CASSQTQSGMYYEQYF. Full variable domain (missing parts from reference TRBV5-1 and TRBJ2-7): KAGVTQTPRYLIKTRGQQVTLSCSPISGHRSVSWYQQTPGQGLQFLFEYFSETQRNKGNFPGRFSGRQFSNSRSEMNVSTLELGDSALYLCASSQTQSGMYYEQYFGPGTRLTVT.

The chain joins TRBV5-8 to TRBJ2-5; D remains unclear. Germline V gene sequence: CDR1 SGHTS, CDR2 YDEGEE. This CDR3 has 13 amino acids. V shed 4 bases and J shed 5 bases, with 12 bases lying between them. The CDR3 DNA follows: TGTGCCAGCAGCCATGGATCTGTCGAGACCCAGTACTTC. This gives the protein CASSHGSVETQYF.

The J gene is TRBJ2-7, the V gene TRBV29-1; the D is unclear. Trimming cost V 7 bases and J 3 bases, with 10 bases left between them. The CDR3 is made up of 11 amino acids. CDR1 is SQVTM, CDR2 ANQGSEA, per germline. The CDR3 loop reads CSASVNYEQYF. The CDR3, as DNA: TGCAGCGCCAGTGTGAACTACGAGCAGTACTTC.

J is TRBJ2-7 and V is TRBV19; the match to TRBD1 covers 10 bases. Germline CDR1 LNHDA, CDR2 SQIVND (reference sequence). V lost 3 bases to trimming and J lost 2 bases; unmatched junction nucleotides: 10. This CDR3 spans 17 amino acids. The CDR3: CASSIQVTGTGAYEQYF. In nucleotides, the CDR3 is TGTGCCAGTAGTATTCAAGTAACCGGGACAGGGGCCTACGAGCAGTACTTC.

The V gene is TRBV19, the J gene TRBJ1-2; D unresolved. Trimming pared 4 bases from V and 0 bases from J, leaving 15 bases between. The CDR3 has 16 residues. Germline CDR1 reads LNHDA; CDR2 reads SQIVND (reference sequence). The CDR3 nucleotides are TGTGCCAGTAGTAATACGGATTTTTTCCCTAACTATGGCTACACCTTC. This encodes CASSNTDFFPNYGYTF.

The V gene is TRBV25-1, the J gene TRBJ2-7; TRBD1 matches 8 bases. J gave up 1 base and V 1 base, and 0 bases lay outside the gene matches. CDR3 length equals 14 residues. The V gene's germline CDR1 is MGHDK and CDR2 SYGVNS. CDR3 residues: CASSEWDRSYEQYF. The CDR3 DNA sequence: TGTGCCAGCAGTGAATGGGACAGGTCCTACGAGCAGTACTTC.

This clone has only a few counts. V and J are TRBV2 and TRBJ1-1; D is perhaps TRBD1 (5 bases). CDR3 length: 11 residues. Germline CDR1 is SNHLY and CDR2 is FYNNEI. CDR3 loop: CVEGANTEAFF. The CDR3 coding sequence is TGTGTTGAAGGGGCCAACACTGAAGCTTTCTTT.

The chain carries TRBV7-2 and TRBJ1-1; 9 bases match TRBD1. J was trimmed by 0 bases and V by 5 bases; bases with no gene match: 13. Germline CDR1 is SGHTA and CDR2 is FQGNSA. The CDR3 has 18 residues. The CDR3 reads CASSPPDRGGVMNTEAFF. The CDR3 DNA follows: TGTGCCAGCAGCCCCCCGGACAGGGGTGGTGTGATGAACACTGAAGCTTTCTTT.

The chain carries TRBV27 and TRBJ2-7; no clear D gene. The CDR3 sequence is 13 residues long. The germline V gene has CDR1 MNHEY and CDR2 SMNVEV (reference sequence). V gave up 8 bases and J gave up 3 bases, with 14 bases separating them. The chain's CDR3 is CASAIGRIYEQYF. The CDR3 DNA follows: TGTGCCAGCGCTATTGGACGGATCTACGAGCAGTACTTC.

The chain is built from TRBV5-4 and TRBJ2-7; D tentatively reads TRBD1 or TRBD2 (5 bases each). This CDR3 comprises 14 residues. With 5 bases removed from V and 1 base from J, the gap between germline ends came to 13 bases. CDR1 is SGHNT, CDR2 YYREEE, per germline (reference sequence). CDR3 amino acids: CASSAGTASYEQYF. CDR3 bases: TGTGCCAGCAGTGCCGGGACGGCTTCCTACGAGCAGTACTTC.

This clone was observed a few times. The chain carries TRBV10-2 and TRBJ2-5; D remains unclear. The CDR3 totals 13 residues. Trimming shortened V by 7 bases and J by 3 bases, and 12 bases separated the two germline ends. Germline-derived CDR1 and CDR2 are WSHSY and SAAADI. CDR3 region: CASTQENKETQYF. In DNA form, the CDR3 reads TGCGCCAGCACCCAAGAGAATAAAGAGACCCAGTACTTC.

The chain couples TRBV14 to TRBJ2-5; D call uncertain. V was shortened by 6 bases and J by 5 bases, with 10 bases between the two germline ends. This CDR3 has 12 amino acids. Germline CDR1 is SGHDN and CDR2 is FVKESK. The CDR3 loop is CASSSPGETQYF. The CDR3 region has the DNA TGTGCCAGCAGTTCACCCGGGGAGACCCAGTACTTC.

V and J are TRBV7-7 and TRBJ2-7; 9 bases are shared with TRBD1. Germline V gives CDR1 SSHAT, CDR2 FNYEAQ (reference sequence). CDR3 length equals 17 residues. With 1 base clipped from V and 3 bases from J, the junction kept 10 bases outside the gene matches. The CDR3 reads CASSLEPIGTGFYEQYF. DNA of the CDR3: TGTGCCAGCAGCTTAGAACCAATCGGGACAGGGTTCTACGAGCAGTACTTC.

This chain joins TRBV7-9 and TRBJ1-5, with D possibly TRBD1 on 5 matching bases. The CDR3 extends over 18 amino acids. Trimming stripped 1 base from V and 1 base from J, with 17 bases between. CDR1 is SEHNR, CDR2 FQNEAQ, per germline (reference sequence). This chain's CDR3 is CASSLVASGTPSNQPQHF. The CDR3 DNA is TGTGCCAGCAGCTTAGTGGCCTCCGGGACCCCCAGCAATCAGCCCCAGCATTTT.

The CDR3 coding sequence is TGTGCCAGCAGCTTAGTGCCGGGAGGGGCCTACAATGAGCAGTTCTTC. Translating gives CASSLVPGGAYNEQFF. The rearrangement uses TRBV7-7 and TRBJ2-1; TRBD2 matches at 8 bases. The germline CDR1 and CDR2 sequences are SSHAT and FNYEAQ (reference sequence). The CDR3 spans 16 residues. The J segment lost 2 bases and the V segment lost 1 base, leaving 4 bases of the junction unmatched.

As regards this clone: A far bigger clonotype differs at one base, so this is likely a read error. The rearrangement uses TRBV6-5 and TRBJ1-5, with D uncertain. Trimming took 5 bases from V and 4 from J, leaving 3 bases between them. The CDR3 is made up of 11 amino acids. From germline, CDR1 is MNHEY and CDR2 SVGAGI. The CDR3 here is CASSENQPQHF. The CDR3 DNA is TGTGCCAGCAGTGAAAATCAGCCCCAGCATTTT.

The chain uses TRBV7-6 and TRBJ2-5; tentatively, D is TRBD1 or TRBD2 (5 bases each). CDR1 and CDR2 (germline): SGHVS, FNYEAQ. With 5 bases removed from V and 4 bases from J, the gap between germline ends came to 11 bases. CDR3 size: 13 residues. The chain's CDR3 is CASSRLRGETQYF. CDR3 DNA sequence: TGTGCCAGCAGCAGACTGAGGGGAGAGACCCAGTACTTC.

This clone was seen a handful of times. CDR3 protein: CASSLSWGGSTRANYGYTF. The CDR3 bases are TGTGCCAGCAGTTTATCGTGGGGGGGCTCAACTAGAGCTAACTATGGCTACACCTTC. This chain links TRBV27 with TRBJ1-2; tentatively, D is TRBD1 (6 bases). Trimming took off 0 bases at V and 0 bases at J, with 20 bases between the two ends. Germline V gene sequence: CDR1 MNHEY, CDR2 SMNVEV (reference sequence). The CDR3 sequence is 19 residues long.

The rearrangement links TRBV2 to TRBJ2-1; 11 bases fit TRBD1. The CDR3 covers 14 residues. CDR1 and CDR2 from the germline V gene are SNHLY and FYNNEI. V lost 3 bases, J lost 8 bases, and 3 bases stayed unmatched. The CDR3: CASSDQGQGDEQFF. The CDR3 DNA follows: TGTGCCAGCAGTGACCAGGGACAGGGGGATGAGCAGTTCTTC.